The next 14 T cell receptor beta chains were all read from a single sample in a study of identical twins. MiXCR was run by TCRdb on the 5' RACE reads, yielding one entry per CDR3 protein. This sample has 300,000 to 400,000 distinct CDR3 sequences, with roughly 9% found just once. Sequencing used naive T cells sorted from blood. All receptors derive from a woman aged 50 to 65 in good health.

This chain links TRBV7-9 with TRBJ1-2; D might be TRBD1 (6 bases). The CDR3 is 14 amino acids. Trimming cost V 7 bases and J 1 base, with 13 bases left between them. Germline-derived CDR1 and CDR2 are SEHNR and FQNEAQ (reference sequence). The CDR3 spells CASTIGGDNYGYTF. The CDR3 nucleotides are TGTGCCAGCACCATAGGGGGGGATAACTATGGCTACACCTTC.

For this clonotype: A much larger clone sits a single nucleotide away, making a read error possible. The chain has TRBV12-3 or TRBV12-4 and TRBJ2-2; 13 bases map to TRBD2. The CDR3 is made up of 18 amino acids. CDR3 in amino acids: CACSPPGLAGPNTGELFF. As DNA, the CDR3 is TGTGCCTGCAGTCCACCGGGACTAGCGGGACCGAACACCGGGGAGCTGTTTTTT.

This clonotype was seen only a few times. This sequence joins TRBV5-1 and TRBJ2-3; a weak D match, TRBD2 (6 bases). Between the trimmed V and J ends, which lost 0 bases and 4 bases, there was a span of 24 bases. This CDR3 is built from 19 residues. The germline CDR1 and CDR2 sequences are SGHRS and YFSETQ. In DNA form, the CDR3 reads TGCGCCAGCAGCTTGGCCTCTGGTAGCGGCCTTTTTCCGGCAGATACGCAGTATTTT. It codes for CASSLASGSGLFPADTQYF.

At least ten counts were recorded for this clonotype. The chain combines TRBV6-1 with TRBJ1-5; no firm D call. The CDR3 contains 11 residues. Germline V gene data show CDR1 as MNHNS and CDR2 as SASEGT. The V and J ends lost 3 bases and 4 bases respectively, with 1 base between them. The chain's CDR3 is CASSENQPQHF. The CDR3 nucleotides read TGTGCCAGCAGTGAGAATCAGCCCCAGCATTTT.

The chain links TRBV7-8 to TRBJ2-3; D is possibly TRBD1 (5 bases). Trimming shortened V by 4 bases and J by 3 bases, and 14 bases separated the two germline ends. The CDR3 covers 15 residues. Germline loops: CDR1 SGHVS, CDR2 FQNEAQ. DNA of the CDR3: TGTGCCAGCAGCTCCCCAGGGAATGGGACAGATACGCAGTATTTT. Its translation: CASSSPGNGTDTQYF.

This clonotype turned up a few times. The J gene is TRBJ2-3, the V gene TRBV2; possible D gene TRBD1, 6 bases. V lost 6 bases and J 9 bases, leaving 16 bases between the germline ends. The V gene's germline CDR1 is SNHLY and CDR2 FYNNEI. This CDR3 has 13 residues. In nucleotides, the CDR3 is TGTGCCAGCAGGGACTCAGGGGATGGGACGCAGTATTTT. Protein: CASRDSGDGTQYF.

This clonotype was observed at least ten times. The genes are TRBV5-1 and TRBJ2-3; perhaps TRBD2 as D (6 bases). Deletions cut 3 bases from V and 0 bases from J, with 11 bases between. Per germline, CDR1 SGHRS and CDR2 YFSETQ. The CDR3 length is 15 residues. The CDR3 region has the DNA TGCGCCAGCAGCTCGGACTATTTAAGCACAGATACGCAGTATTTT. This sequence encodes CASSSDYLSTDTQYF.

This clonotype was seen at least ten times. The chain uses TRBV3-1 and TRBJ2-1; 11 bases line up with TRBD2. V trimming: 4 bases; J trimming: 8 bases; junction bases outside the gene matches: 10. Germline lookup yields CDR1 LGHDT and CDR2 YNNKEL (reference sequence). The CDR3 is 16 residues long. CDR3 sequence reads: CASSPVSGRATDEQFF. The CDR3 DNA reads TGTGCCAGCAGCCCGGTTAGCGGGAGGGCCACGGATGAGCAGTTCTTC.

The V and J genes are TRBV7-8 and TRBJ2-2; 7 positions match TRBD1. CDR1 is SGHVS and CDR2 is FQNEAQ in the germline V gene. V trimming: 5 bases; J trimming: 4 bases; junction bases outside the gene matches: 10. The length of the CDR3 is 16 residues. The CDR3 here is CASSQMGQPGTGELFF. In DNA, the CDR3 is TGTGCCAGCAGCCAGATGGGACAGCCTGGCACCGGGGAGCTGTTTTTT. Using reference TRBV7-8 and TRBJ2-2 for the parts outside the CDR3, the full variable domain is GAGVSQSPRYKVAKRGQDVALRCDPISGHVSLFWYQQALGQGPEFLTYFQNEAQLDKSGLPSDRFFAERPEGSVSTLKIQRTQQEDSAVYLCASSQMGQPGTGELFFGEGSRLTVL.

In its sample, this clonotype was seen many times. The rearrangement links TRBV6-6 to TRBJ2-2; TRBD1 might be the D (5 bases). The germline V gene encodes CDR1 MNHNY and CDR2 SVGAGI (reference sequence). CDR3 length: 13 amino acids. V lost 2 bases, J lost 7 bases, and 8 bases lay in between. This CDR3 is CASSYTQVGELFF. The DNA of the CDR3 is TGTGCCAGCAGTTACACACAGGTCGGGGAGCTGTTTTTT.

This clonotype was counted at least ten times. This chain joins TRBV12-3 or TRBV12-4 and TRBJ2-1, with D possibly being TRBD1 (5 bases). This CDR3 contains 13 residues. V was pared by 2 bases and J by 7 bases, with 9 bases between. The CDR3 loop is CASSLRGVNEQFF. The CDR3 nucleotides read TGTGCCAGCAGTTTAAGGGGTGTAAATGAGCAGTTCTTC.

This clonotype was detected only a few times. CDR3 DNA sequence: TGTGCCAGCACCCCCTGGGGGGTGGGCGGCCGGGAGCTGTTTTTT. Translation: CASTPWGVGGRELFF. The chain uses TRBV12-3 or TRBV12-4 and TRBJ2-2; possibly TRBD2 for D (6 bases). The ends were cut back, 7 bases at V and 9 bases at J, with 21 bases in the middle. There are 15 residues in the CDR3.

V and J are TRBV4-2 and TRBJ2-1; weak D call: TRBD2 (6 bases). Germline V CDR1 and CDR2: LGHNA, YNFKEQ. Trimming cost V 1 base and J 5 bases, with 9 bases left between them. The CDR3 is 14 amino acids. CDR3 nucleotide sequence: TGTGCCAGCAGCCAAGTACTAGCCGACAATGAGCAGTTCTTC. Amino acid sequence: CASSQVLADNEQFF.

CDR3 DNA: TGCGCCAGCAGCTTGGAGGGACTGCACTACAATGAGCAGTTCTTC. This encodes CASSLEGLHYNEQFF. This chain connects TRBV5-1 to TRBJ2-1, with D possibly matching TRBD2 (6 bases). Germline V CDR1 and CDR2: SGHRS, YFSETQ. Trimming took off 0 bases at V and 3 bases at J, with 10 bases between the two ends. CDR3 length: 15 residues.